This entry lists 2 T cell receptor beta chains sequenced from one sample in a study of PD-1 blockade in classical Hodgkin lymphoma. Profiling relied on immunoSEQ multiplex PCR, and the TCRdb table lists in-frame clones only, not all of them. The profile shows 12,000 or so clones, 70% to 90% of them singletons. This sample's time point: cycle 4 day 1 (C4D1), after less than 7 weeks of nivolumab. Each patient relapsed following autologous stem cell transplantation, and prior brentuximab vedotin exposure differed. The study isolated CD8+ T cells from thawed PBMCs by magnetic negative selection. The source was CD8+ T cells from blood, collected before the fourth cycle of nivolumab. These receptors came from a human donor with classical Hodgkin lymphoma. The donor label of this sample is uncertain.

The genes are TRBV5-8 and TRBJ2-7, with D possibly matching TRBD1 (6 bases). Germline V CDR1 and CDR2: SGHTS, YDEGEE. CDR3 length equals 14 residues. V lost 9 bases, J lost 0 bases, and 16 bases lay in between. The CDR3 protein is CATSIRDNSYEQYF. In DNA, the CDR3 is TGTGCCACCTCAATCCGGGACAACTCCTACGAGCAGTACTTC.

The chain employs TRBV28 and TRBJ2-5; D is uncertain. Trimming removed 1 base from V and 1 base from J, with 7 bases in between. Per germline, CDR1 MDHEN and CDR2 SYDVKM. There are 14 residues in the CDR3. CDR3 loop: CASSLFGFQETQYF. DNA for the CDR3: TGTGCCAGCAGTTTATTCGGGTTCCAAGAGACCCAGTACTTC.